This T cell receptor (beta chain) was identified in a study of T cell responses to AZD1222 COVID-19 vaccine. Study-wide points: The donor cohort was predominantly white British with a female majority, and clonal diversity may have been underestimated.

Regarding this clone: The antigen remains undetermined.

Profiled with immunoSEQ multiplex PCR; TCRdb holds only in-frame clones, not every one. The table includes 72,000 or so clones, roughly 85% detected once. The CDR3 totals 18 residues. Germline V lookup: CDR1 MGHRA, CDR2 YSYEKL. V shed 0 bases and J 0 bases; nucleotides not matched to a gene: 7. V gene TRBV4-1 combines with J gene TRBJ2-2; TRBD1 aligns across 7 bases. The sequences come from peripheral blood, collected on day 0 of AZD1222 vaccination. The receptor was isolated from an adult in good health. CDR3 in DNA: TGCGCCAGCAGCCAAGATTGGGGACAGATTACGAACACCGGGGAGCTGTTTTTT. Protein sequence: CASSQDWGQITNTGELFF.